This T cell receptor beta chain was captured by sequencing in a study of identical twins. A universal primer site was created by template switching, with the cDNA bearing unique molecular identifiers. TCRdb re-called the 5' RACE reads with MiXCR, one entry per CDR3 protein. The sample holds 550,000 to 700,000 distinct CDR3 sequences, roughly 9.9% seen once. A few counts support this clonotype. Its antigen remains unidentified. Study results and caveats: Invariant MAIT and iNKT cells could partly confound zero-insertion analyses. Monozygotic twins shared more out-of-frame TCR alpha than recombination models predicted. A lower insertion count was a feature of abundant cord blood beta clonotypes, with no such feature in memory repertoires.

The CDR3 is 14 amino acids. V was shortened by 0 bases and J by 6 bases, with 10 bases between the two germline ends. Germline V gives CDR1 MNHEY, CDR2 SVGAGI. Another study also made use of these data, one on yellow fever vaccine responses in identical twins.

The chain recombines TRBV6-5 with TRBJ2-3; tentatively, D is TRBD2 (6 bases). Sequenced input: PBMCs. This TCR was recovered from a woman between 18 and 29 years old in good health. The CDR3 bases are TGTGCCAGCAGTTACTCCGGGGGAGCGGATACGCAGTATTTT. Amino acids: CASSYSGGADTQYF.